This TCR beta chain was obtained from a study of control samples from healthy donors and cancer patients. This CDR3 contains 16 residues. With 0 bases clipped from V and 1 base from J, the junction kept 1 base outside the gene matches. Germline values: CDR1 LGHNA, CDR2 YNFKEQ. TCRdb's copy holds only in-frame clones and misses some; the assay was immunoSEQ multiplex PCR. The sample includes roughly 24,000 clones, roughly four fifths of them seen just once. The clonotype was recovered from a man in his fifties or sixties with head and neck cancer. The chain joins TRBV4-2 to TRBJ2-3, with 10 positions matching TRBD2. The sequencing input was PBMCs. This CDR3 is CASSQDGTSGTDTQYF. Here the CDR3 DNA reads TGTGCCAGCAGCCAAGATGGGACTAGCGGCACAGATACGCAGTATTTT.